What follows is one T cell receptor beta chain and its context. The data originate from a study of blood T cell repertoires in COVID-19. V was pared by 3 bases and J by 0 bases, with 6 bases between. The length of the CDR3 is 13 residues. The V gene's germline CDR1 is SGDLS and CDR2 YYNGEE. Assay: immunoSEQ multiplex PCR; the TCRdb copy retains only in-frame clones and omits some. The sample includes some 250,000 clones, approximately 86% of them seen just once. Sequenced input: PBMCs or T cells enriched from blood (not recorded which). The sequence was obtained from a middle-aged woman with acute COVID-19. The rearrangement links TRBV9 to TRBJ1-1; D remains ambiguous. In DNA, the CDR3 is TGTGCCAGCAGCGAAACAGTGAACACTGAAGCTTTCTTT. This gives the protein CASSETVNTEAFF.